This TCR beta chain was recovered during a study of cytotoxic CD8 clonotypes in ibrutinib-treated CLL. This table comes from immunoSEQ multiplex PCR, and its TCRdb copy is limited to in-frame clones, with some not included. Of under 200,000 clones listed, more than 80% are singletons. This CDR3 is 15 amino acids long. Germline loops: CDR1 SSHAT, CDR2 FNYEAQ (reference sequence). Trimming shortened V by 5 bases and J by 9 bases, and 20 bases separated the two germline ends. This sequence originates from a human donor with chronic lymphocytic leukemia. This chain joins TRBV7-7 and TRBJ2-1, with D perhaps TRBD1 (5 bases). The source material was PBMCs, sampled after 24 months of ibrutinib treatment. The CDR3 loop is CASSPRLAGLGEQFF. DNA of the CDR3: TGTGCCAGCAGCCCCCGGCTGGCAGGGCTCGGTGAGCAGTTCTTC.